This T cell receptor (beta chain) was found in a study of blood T cell repertoires in COVID-19. Study-wide background: Samples representing acute and convalescent COVID-19 were sourced from the United States, Italy and Spain. T cells, B-cell-depleted T cells, or PBMCs supplied cDNA or gDNA.

Original methodology: It was from reference gene primer amplification that nucleated cell counts were estimated. The repertoire was sequenced with immunoSEQ multiplex PCR; TCRdb's copy has only in-frame clones and lacks some. From that table come the V and J calls and clone size; the DNA was used to work out D and trimming. This sample yields more than 95,000 clones, of which 80% to 85% are seen a single time; approximately 15% belongs to the top ten. The TCR originated in a woman older than 75 with acute or convalescent COVID-19. Sequencing used peripheral blood.

The CDR3 bases are TGCGCCAGCAGCTCGGGACTAGCGCTCCAAGAGACCCAGTACTTC. As protein: CASSSGLALQETQYF. The gene calls are TRBV5-1 and TRBJ2-5; 10 bases line up with TRBD2. This CDR3 has 15 amino acids. The V gene's germline CDR1 is SGHRS and CDR2 YFSETQ. The J segment lost 1 base and the V segment lost 3 bases, leaving 3 bases of the junction unmatched.